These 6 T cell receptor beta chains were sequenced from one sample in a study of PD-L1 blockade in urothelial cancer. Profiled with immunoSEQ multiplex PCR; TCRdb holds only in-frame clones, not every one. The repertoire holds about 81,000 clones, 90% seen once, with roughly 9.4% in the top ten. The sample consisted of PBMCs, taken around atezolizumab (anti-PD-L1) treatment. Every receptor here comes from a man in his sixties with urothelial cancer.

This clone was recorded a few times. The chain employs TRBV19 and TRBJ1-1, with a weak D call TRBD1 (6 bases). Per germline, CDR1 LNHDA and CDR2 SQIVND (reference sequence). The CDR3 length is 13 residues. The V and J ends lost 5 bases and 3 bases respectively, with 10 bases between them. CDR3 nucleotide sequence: TGTGCCAGTAGTCATAAGGGGGACACTGAAGCTTTCTTT. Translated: CASSHKGDTEAFF. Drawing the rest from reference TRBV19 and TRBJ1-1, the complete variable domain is DGGITQSPKYLFRKEGQNVTLSCEQNLNHDAMYWYRQDPGQGLRLIYYSQIVNDFQKGDIAEGYSVSREKKESFPLTVTSAQKNPTAFYLCASSHKGDTEAFFGQGTRLTVV.

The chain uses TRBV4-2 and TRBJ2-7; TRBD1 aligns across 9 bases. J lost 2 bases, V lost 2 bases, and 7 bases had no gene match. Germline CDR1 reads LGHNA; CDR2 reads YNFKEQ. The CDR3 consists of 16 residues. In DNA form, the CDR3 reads TGTGCCAGCAGCCAACTACCGGGACAGGGAGCCTACGAGCAGTACTTC. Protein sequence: CASSQLPGQGAYEQYF.

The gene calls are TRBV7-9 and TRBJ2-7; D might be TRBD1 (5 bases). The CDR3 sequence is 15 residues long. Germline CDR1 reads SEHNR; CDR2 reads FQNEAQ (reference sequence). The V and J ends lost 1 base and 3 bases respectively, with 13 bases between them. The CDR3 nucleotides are TGTGCCAGCAGCTTAGGGCAGGGCCGGATCTACGAGCAGTACTTC. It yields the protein CASSLGQGRIYEQYF. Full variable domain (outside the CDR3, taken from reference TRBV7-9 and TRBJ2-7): DTGVSQNPRHKITKRGQNVTFRCDPISEHNRLYWYRQTLGQGPEFLTYFQNEAQLEKSRLLSDRFSAERPKGSFSTLEIQRTEQGDSAMYLCASSLGQGRIYEQYFGPGTRLTVT.

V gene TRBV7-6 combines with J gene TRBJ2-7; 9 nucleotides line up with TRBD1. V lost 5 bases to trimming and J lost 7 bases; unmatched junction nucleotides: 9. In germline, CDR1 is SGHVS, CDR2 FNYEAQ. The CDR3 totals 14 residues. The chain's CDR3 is CASSRDRAGEEQYF. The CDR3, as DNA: TGTGCCAGCAGCCGGGACAGGGCGGGCGAGGAGCAGTACTTC.

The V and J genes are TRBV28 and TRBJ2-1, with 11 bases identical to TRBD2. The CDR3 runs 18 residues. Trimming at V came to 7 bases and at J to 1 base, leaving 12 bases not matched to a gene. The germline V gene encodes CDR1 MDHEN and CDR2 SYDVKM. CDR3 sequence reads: CASIQLAGAYGSYNEQFF. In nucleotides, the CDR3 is TGTGCCAGCATTCAACTAGCGGGAGCTTACGGATCCTACAATGAGCAGTTCTTC. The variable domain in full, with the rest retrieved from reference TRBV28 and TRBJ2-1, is DVKVTQSSRYLVKRTGEKVFLECVQDMDHENMFWYRQDPGLGLRLIYFSYDVKMKEKGDIPEGYSVSREKKERFSLILESASTNQTSMYLCASIQLAGAYGSYNEQFFGPGTRLTVL.

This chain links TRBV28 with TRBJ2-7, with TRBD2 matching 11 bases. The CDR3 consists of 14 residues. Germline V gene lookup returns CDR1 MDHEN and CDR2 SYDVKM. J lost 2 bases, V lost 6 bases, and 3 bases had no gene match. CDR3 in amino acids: CASRLGLAAYEQYF. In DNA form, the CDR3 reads TGTGCCAGCAGATTGGGACTAGCGGCCTACGAGCAGTACTTC.